This T cell receptor (beta chain) was sequenced in a study of blood T cell repertoires in COVID-19. Seattle patients were enrolled during active infection and followed longitudinally. The germline CDR1 and CDR2 sequences are LGHDT and YNNKEL (reference sequence). The CDR3 extends over 16 amino acids. Trimming left V 0 bases short and J 2 bases short, with 10 bases between. In the source study's methods: Estimation of nucleated cell counts was performed using reference gene primer amplification. Repertoires were generated with immunoSEQ multiplex PCR, while TCRdb's copy carries only in-frame clones and drops some. From that table come the V and J calls and clone size; the DNA was used to work out D and trimming. The sample has around 310,000 clones, around 91% seen once.

The rearrangement links TRBV3-1 (or the pseudogene TRBV3-2) to TRBJ1-4; the D gene is possibly TRBD1 (5 bases). The sequenced material came from peripheral blood. This TCR came from a woman aged 40 to 50 with COVID-19, enrolled during active disease. The CDR3 nucleotides read TGTGCCAGCAGCCAAGATCCGGGGGGGACTAATGAAAAACTGTTTTTT. Its translation: CASSQDPGGTNEKLFF.